What follows are 15 T cell receptor beta chains derived from one specimen sequenced in a study of CD8+ T cells in alopecia areata. Isolated RNA was reverse transcribed into cDNA used as the sequencing template. Only in-frame clones appear in the TCRdb table, and some are missing; sequencing was by immunoSEQ multiplex PCR. In the table there are about 150,000 clones, 55% of which are singletons. Sample: CD4+ T cells sorted from blood. The source of these receptors is a human donor in good health.

V is TRBV6-1 and J is TRBJ2-3; 8 nucleotides line up with TRBD2. The CDR3 extends over 15 amino acids. J lost 3 bases, V lost 6 bases, and 8 bases had no gene match. The germline V gene encodes CDR1 MNHNS and CDR2 SASEGT. The CDR3 spells CASSGAGVGTDTQYF. The CDR3 region has the DNA TGTGCCAGCAGCGGAGCGGGAGTAGGTACAGATACGCAGTATTTT.

As for this clone: Being one base from a much bigger clone, this may be a read error. This chain uses TRBV13 with TRBJ2-5, with D unresolved. V was clipped by 3 bases and J by 1 base, with 0 bases between them. The CDR3 runs 11 residues. The germline gives CDR1 PRHDT, CDR2 FYEKMQ (reference sequence). In DNA, the CDR3 is TGTGCCAGCAGCTTCCAAGAGACCCAGTACTTC. This sequence encodes CASSFQETQYF.

This clone was observed a handful of times. Other DNA sequences in this sample translate to the same CDR3. V usage is TRBV6-5 and J usage is TRBJ1-5; 7 positions match TRBD1. The length of the CDR3 is 13 residues. V lost 6 bases to trimming and J lost 6 bases; unmatched junction nucleotides: 5. Germline V gene sequence: CDR1 MNHEY, CDR2 SVGAGI. CDR3 region: CASSPDRLQPQHF. As DNA, the CDR3 is TGTGCCAGCAGCCCGGACAGGCTTCAGCCCCAGCATTTT.

This chain joins TRBV5-1 and TRBJ2-1, with TRBD1 as a possible D gene (5 bases). The V gene lost 3 bases and the J gene lost 4 bases, with 14 bases spanning the gap. This CDR3 region has 15 residues. Looked up from germline, CDR1 is SGHRS and CDR2 is YFSETQ. CDR3 in DNA: TGCGCCAGCAGCTCATCCGACAGTGTATACAATGAGCAGTTCTTC. It yields the protein CASSSSDSVYNEQFF.

V is TRBV25-1 and J is TRBJ2-7; D is uncertain. Germline CDR1 MGHDK, CDR2 SYGVNS. Trimming left V 7 bases short and J 7 bases short, with 11 bases between. This CDR3 has 11 amino acids. Written as DNA, the CDR3 is TGTGCCAGCACCGCGTTTTTTGAGCAGTACTTC. Translated, it gives CASTAFFEQYF.

The chain employs TRBV6-6 and TRBJ2-6; 7 positions match TRBD1. This CDR3 spans 15 amino acids. CDR1 and CDR2 (germline): MNHNY, SVGAGI (reference sequence). With 6 bases clipped from V and 3 bases from J, the junction kept 5 bases outside the gene matches. The CDR3 DNA follows: TGTGCCAGCAGAAGACAGGGAAATGGGGCCAACGTCCTGACTTTC. Protein product: CASRRQGNGANVLTF.

The rearrangement uses TRBV30 and TRBJ1-5; tentatively, D is TRBD1 (5 bases). The CDR3 consists of 14 residues. The V and J ends lost 4 bases and 4 bases respectively, with 14 bases between them. Germline values: CDR1 GTSNPN, CDR2 SVGIG (reference sequence). The CDR3 nucleotides read TGTGCCTGGACCAACGGGGGGGGGAATCAGCCCCAGCATTTT. Translating it yields CAWTNGGGNQPQHF.

In this sample, this clone turned up a few times. The chain joins TRBV19 to TRBJ1-1, with D hard to call. Trimming stripped 3 bases from V and 4 bases from J, with 12 bases between. From germline, CDR1 is LNHDA and CDR2 SQIVND (reference sequence). The CDR3 is 14 residues long. The CDR3 DNA sequence: TGTGCCAGTAGTATCCTGGGCCGGGGCACTGAAGCTTTCTTT. Translated: CASSILGRGTEAFF.

This clone was seen a handful of times. This chain links TRBV18 with TRBJ1-1; TRBD1 matches at 7 bases. The germline CDR1 and CDR2 sequences are KGHSH and LQKENI. This CDR3 is 14 amino acids long. V shed 6 bases, J shed 2 bases, and the junction held 6 bases outside the gene matches. The CDR3, as DNA: TGTGCCAGCTCCCCGACAGGGAGAAACACTGAAGCTTTCTTT. Translated: CASSPTGRNTEAFF.

J is TRBJ2-1 and V is TRBV29-1; maybe TRBD1 (6 bases). The germline CDR1 and CDR2 sequences are SQVTM and ANQGSEA. Between the trimmed V and J ends, which lost 7 bases and 7 bases, there was a span of 17 bases. The CDR3 extends over 13 amino acids. In nucleotides, the CDR3 is TGCAGCGGGACAGCCGATATCTCAAATGAGCAGTTCTTC. Translation: CSGTADISNEQFF.

This clone appeared a few times. CDR3 DNA sequence: TGTGCCAGTAGTCCATACGACAGGATGAACTATGGCTACACCTTC. The encoded protein is CASSPYDRMNYGYTF. The chain links TRBV19 to TRBJ1-2; maybe TRBD1 (6 bases). Trimming removed 5 bases at V and 2 bases at J, with 15 bases between. CDR1 is LNHDA and CDR2 is SQIVND in the germline V gene (reference sequence). The CDR3 has 15 amino acids. The variable domain in full, completed from reference TRBV19 and TRBJ1-2, reads DGGITQSPKYLFRKEGQNVTLSCEQNLNHDAMYWYRQDPGQGLRLIYYSQIVNDFQKGDIAEGYSVSREKKESFPLTVTSAQKNPTAFYLCASSPYDRMNYGYTFGSGTRLTVV.

There are a few counts of this clone. The J gene is TRBJ2-2, the V gene TRBV5-1, with D possibly called TRBD1 or TRBD2 (6 bases each). CDR1 and CDR2 (germline): SGHRS, YFSETQ. V gave up 7 bases and J gave up 4 bases, with 14 bases separating them. This CDR3 has 14 amino acids. The CDR3 DNA sequence: TGCGCCAGCGAAGGGGGGTCCGGCACCGGGGAGCTGTTTTTT. Protein sequence: CASEGGSGTGELFF.

This chain links TRBV6-1 with TRBJ2-1; tentatively, D is TRBD2 (5 bases). The V end was cut by 7 bases, the J end by 4 bases, with 11 bases between. CDR1 is MNHNS and CDR2 is SASEGT in the germline V gene. The CDR3 totals 13 residues. CDR3 nucleotide sequence: TGTGCCAGCATGAGGGCCGGGTACAATGAGCAGTTCTTC. Translating gives CASMRAGYNEQFF.

This clone was counted only a few times. The chain combines TRBV6-5 with TRBJ1-2; D call uncertain. The CDR3 spans 14 residues. The germline V gene encodes CDR1 MNHEY and CDR2 SVGAGI. The V end lost 6 bases, the J end lost 6 bases, and 17 bases lay between the germline ends. CDR3 nucleotide sequence: TGTGCCAGCAGGGGTGACTTGGCAAGCGATGGCTACACCTTC. Translating gives CASRGDLASDGYTF.

The V and J genes are TRBV19 and TRBJ1-2; D is perhaps TRBD1 (6 bases). Trimming took 11 bases from V and 9 from J, leaving 16 bases between them. The CDR3 covers 11 residues. CDR1 and CDR2 from the germline V gene are LNHDA and SQIVND (reference sequence). The CDR3 here is CAVSQGISYTF. For the CDR3, the DNA is TGTGCCGTATCACAGGGAATCAGCTACACCTTC.